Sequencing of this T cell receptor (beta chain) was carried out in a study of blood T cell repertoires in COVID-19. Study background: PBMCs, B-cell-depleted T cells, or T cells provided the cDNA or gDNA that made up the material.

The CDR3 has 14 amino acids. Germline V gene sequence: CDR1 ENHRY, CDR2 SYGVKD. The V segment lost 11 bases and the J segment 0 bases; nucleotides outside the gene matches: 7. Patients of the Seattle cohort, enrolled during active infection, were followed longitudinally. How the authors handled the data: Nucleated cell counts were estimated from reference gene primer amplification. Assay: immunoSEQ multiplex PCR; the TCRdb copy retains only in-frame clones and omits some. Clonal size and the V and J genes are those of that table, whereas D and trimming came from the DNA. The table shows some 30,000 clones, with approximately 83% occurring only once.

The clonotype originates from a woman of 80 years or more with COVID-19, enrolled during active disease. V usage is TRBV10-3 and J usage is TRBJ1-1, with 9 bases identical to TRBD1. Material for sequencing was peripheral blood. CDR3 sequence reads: CAYTTGGLNTEAFF. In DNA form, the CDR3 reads TGTGCCTATACAACAGGGGGCCTGAACACTGAAGCTTTCTTT.